The TCR beta chain under discussion was sequenced for a study of radiotherapy plus CTLA-4 blockade in lung cancer (dated by TCRdb to 2017 to 2018). With respect to the entire study: Objective responses occurred in approximately 17% of enrolled patients, and around 29% achieved disease control. Overall results and qualifications from the work: Early dynamic changes in blood T cell clones, together with increased serum interferon-beta after radiation, were reported as the strongest predictors of response. After treatment with radiotherapy and ipilimumab, TCR clones that originated in tumors expanded in peripheral blood.

Focal radiation therapy combined with CTLA-4 blockade (ipilimumab) was tested in patients with chemo-refractory metastatic non-small-cell lung cancer. Including the terminal cysteine and phenylalanine, the CDR3 comprises 17 residues. Of all the DNA, just the CDR3 is kept, 51 bases in frame from base 1. CDR1 and CDR2 are drawn from the germline V gene (reference sequence): LNHDA, SQIVND. At the junction V is shortened by 3 bases and J by 2 bases; bases outside the gene matches: 12. The library was prepared using the immunoSEQ multiplex PCR assay. TCRdb retrieved this table from immuneACCESS and kept in-frame rearrangements only. Not all clones are present; in checked studies, unresolved V genes account for under half, and no reason is known for the remainder. The sample table lists 35,000 to 50,000 clones, 70% to 75% of them with a count of one. The ten largest clones take up roughly 3.5% of the sample.

Worth noting for this clone: The target of this receptor is not known. Base qualities are not at hand, and no much larger clone is one base apart.

The specimen comprised peripheral blood, sampled from a patient treated with radiotherapy plus ipilimumab. The TCR sequence derives from a human donor with non-small cell lung cancer who had a complete response to radiotherapy plus ipilimumab. The chain links TRBV19 with TRBJ2-7, with 8 bases matching TRBD1. The CDR3 here reads CASSIELTGGRAYEQYF. The DNA sequence is given as TGTGCCAGTAGTATCGAGCTCACAGGGGGTCGGGCCTACGAGCAGTACTTC.